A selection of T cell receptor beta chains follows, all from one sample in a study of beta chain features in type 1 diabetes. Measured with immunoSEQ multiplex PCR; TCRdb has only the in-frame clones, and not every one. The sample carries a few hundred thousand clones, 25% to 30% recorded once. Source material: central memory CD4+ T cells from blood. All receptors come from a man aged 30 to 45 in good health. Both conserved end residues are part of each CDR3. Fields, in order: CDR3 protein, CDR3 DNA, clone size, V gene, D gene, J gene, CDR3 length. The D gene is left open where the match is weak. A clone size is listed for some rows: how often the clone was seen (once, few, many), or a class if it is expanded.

CDR3aa: CASSPRKDLAGGHYNEQFF
CDR3nt: TGCGCCAGCAGCCCCAGGAAGGATCTAGCGGGAGGTCACTACAATGAGCAGTTCTTC
abundance: few
v_gene: TRBV4-1
d_gene: TRBD2
j_gene: TRBJ2-1
len: 19

CDR3aa: CASSPAGGRGETQYF
CDR3nt: TGTGCCAGCAGCCCAGCGGGCGGGCGCGGAGAGACCCAGTACTTC
abundance: NA
v_gene: TRBV11-2
d_gene: NA
j_gene: TRBJ2-5
len: 15

CDR3aa: CASSSSRVEFGYTF
CDR3nt: TGTGCCAGCAGCTCGAGCAGGGTGGAGTTCGGCTACACCTTC
abundance: NA
v_gene: TRBV5-4
d_gene: NA
j_gene: TRBJ1-2
len: 14

CDR3aa: CASSVDRRGYGYTF
CDR3nt: TGTGCCAGCAGCGTAGACCGGAGGGGCTATGGCTACACCTTC
abundance: once
v_gene: TRBV7-2
d_gene: NA
j_gene: TRBJ1-2
len: 14

CDR3aa: CASSLLRRGAEAFF
CDR3nt: TGTGCCAGCAGTTTACTCCGCAGGGGTGCTGAAGCTTTCTTT
abundance: many
v_gene: TRBV28
d_gene: NA
j_gene: TRBJ1-1
len: 14

CDR3aa: CASSQDLGGWGYTF
CDR3nt: TGCGCCAGCAGCCAAGATCTCGGGGGCTGGGGCTACACCTTC
abundance: many
v_gene: TRBV4-3
d_gene: NA
j_gene: TRBJ1-2
len: 14

CDR3aa: CASSQVGSMNTEAFF
CDR3nt: TGCGCCAGCAGCCAAGTGGGCAGTATGAACACTGAAGCTTTCTTT
abundance: NA
v_gene: TRBV4-3
d_gene: NA
j_gene: TRBJ1-1
len: 15

CDR3aa: CASSPKYGLEFNEQFF
CDR3nt: TGTGCCAGCTCACCTAAATACGGACTAGAGTTCAATGAGCAGTTCTTC
abundance: many
v_gene: TRBV18
d_gene: TRBD2
j_gene: TRBJ2-1
len: 16

CDR3aa: CASSEFEGSRQFF
CDR3nt: TGTGCCAGCAGTGAATTCGAGGGAAGTCGGCAGTTCTTC
abundance: few
v_gene: TRBV25-1
d_gene: NA
j_gene: TRBJ2-1
len: 13

CDR3aa: CASSKGDSPWDEQYF
CDR3nt: TGTGCCAGCAGCAAAGGGGACAGCCCTTGGGACGAGCAGTACTTC
abundance: NA
v_gene: TRBV21-1
d_gene: NA
j_gene: TRBJ2-7
len: 15

CDR3aa: CAWSEGREDQPQHF
CDR3nt: TGTGCCTGGAGTGAGGGAAGAGAAGATCAGCCCCAGCATTTT
abundance: few
v_gene: TRBV30
d_gene: NA
j_gene: TRBJ1-5
len: 14

CDR3aa: CSVDGGDDIQYF
CDR3nt: TGCAGCGTTGACGGAGGGGATGACATTCAGTACTTC
abundance: NA
v_gene: TRBV29-1
d_gene: NA
j_gene: TRBJ2-4
len: 12

CDR3aa: CASSLLPGQGDEQYF
CDR3nt: TGTGCCAGTAGCTTGCTCCCGGGACAGGGGGACGAGCAGTACTTC
abundance: NA
v_gene: TRBV19
d_gene: TRBD1
j_gene: TRBJ2-7
len: 15

CDR3aa: CASSLNPGIDQPQHF
CDR3nt: TGTGCCAGCAGCTTGAATCCGGGGATAGATCAGCCCCAGCATTTT
abundance: few
v_gene: TRBV5-4
d_gene: NA
j_gene: TRBJ1-5
len: 15

CDR3aa: CASSYPMRAPTDEQFF
CDR3nt: TGTGCCAGCAGTTATCCAATGAGGGCCCCCACAGATGAGCAGTTCTTC
abundance: NA
v_gene: TRBV6-5
d_gene: NA
j_gene: TRBJ2-1
len: 16

CDR3aa: CAWSRQGDWTFF
CDR3nt: TGTGCCTGGAGTCGGCAGGGGGATTGGACTTTCTTT
abundance: NA
v_gene: TRBV30
d_gene: TRBD1
j_gene: TRBJ1-1
len: 12

CDR3aa: CSLRGGYEQYF
CDR3nt: TGCAGTCTCAGGGGGGGGTACGAGCAGTACTTC
abundance: NA
v_gene: TRBV20-1
d_gene: NA
j_gene: TRBJ2-7
len: 11

CDR3aa: CAWSVVYNEQFF
CDR3nt: TGTGCCTGGAGTGTGGTCTACAATGAGCAGTTCTTC
abundance: few
v_gene: TRBV30
d_gene: NA
j_gene: TRBJ2-1
len: 12

CDR3aa: CASSRDRGHYTF
CDR3nt: TGTGCCTCTTCCCGGGACAGAGGCCACTACACCTTC
abundance: NA
v_gene: TRBV10-3
d_gene: TRBD1
j_gene: TRBJ1-2
len: 12

CDR3aa: CASSPDRAASGRYEQFF
CDR3nt: TGTGCCAGCAGCCCAGACAGGGCTGCTAGCGGGAGATATGAGCAGTTCTTC
abundance: few
v_gene: TRBV27
d_gene: TRBD2
j_gene: TRBJ2-1
len: 17

CDR3aa: CASSEPTSGINEQFF
CDR3nt: TGCGCCAGCAGCGAACCGACTAGCGGAATCAATGAGCAGTTCTTC
abundance: NA
v_gene: TRBV10-1
d_gene: TRBD2
j_gene: TRBJ2-1
len: 15

CDR3aa: CASKPGPGDYEQYF
CDR3nt: TGTGCCAGTAAACCGGGACCAGGGGACTACGAGCAGTACTTC
abundance: NA
v_gene: TRBV7-2
d_gene: NA
j_gene: TRBJ2-7
len: 14

CDR3aa: CASSLTSAYNEQFF
CDR3nt: TGTGCCAGCAGCTTAACTAGCGCCTACAATGAGCAGTTCTTC
abundance: few
v_gene: TRBV7-9
d_gene: TRBD2
j_gene: TRBJ2-1
len: 14

CDR3aa: CASSPSPNYEQYF
CDR3nt: TGTGCCAGCTCACCTAGTCCTAACTACGAGCAGTACTTC
abundance: few
v_gene: TRBV18
d_gene: NA
j_gene: TRBJ2-7
len: 13

CDR3aa: CASSLAAGGPYEQYF
CDR3nt: TGCGCCAGCAGCTTGGCGGCAGGAGGCCCCTACGAGCAGTACTTC
abundance: many
v_gene: TRBV5-1
d_gene: NA
j_gene: TRBJ2-7
len: 15

CDR3aa: CASSPTSGGTYSYNEQFF
CDR3nt: TGTGCCAGCTCACCAACTAGCGGGGGGACGTACTCCTACAATGAGCAGTTCTTC
abundance: NA
v_gene: TRBV18
d_gene: TRBD2
j_gene: TRBJ2-1
len: 18

CDR3aa: CSVVVGANVLTF
CDR3nt: TGCAGCGTTGTGGTTGGGGCCAACGTCCTGACTTTC
abundance: few
v_gene: TRBV29-1
d_gene: NA
j_gene: TRBJ2-6
len: 12

CDR3aa: CASSVAIYNEQFF
CDR3nt: TGTGCCAGCAGCGTAGCTATCTACAATGAGCAGTTCTTC
abundance: NA
v_gene: TRBV9
d_gene: NA
j_gene: TRBJ2-1
len: 13

CDR3aa: CASSEDSFYEQYF
CDR3nt: TGTGCCAGCAGTGAGGACTCTTTCTACGAGCAGTACTTC
abundance: NA
v_gene: TRBV2
d_gene: NA
j_gene: TRBJ2-7
len: 13